This T cell receptor (beta chain) was sequenced for a study of PD-1 blockade in classical Hodgkin lymphoma. Across the whole study: Intravenous nivolumab at 3 mg/kg was given to patients every 2 weeks.

Time point: cycle 4 day 1 (C4D1), after more than five weeks of nivolumab. Relapses following autologous stem cell transplantation were seen in all patients, with brentuximab vedotin exposure varying. Remarks on this clone: Its specificity is not known.

The V gene end was trimmed by 4 bases and the J gene end by 6 bases; junction bases not matched to a gene: 7. The CDR3 length is 14 residues. CDR1 MGHDK and CDR2 SYGVNS come from the germline V gene. Broader study findings: Complete responders possessed baseline diversity comparable to newly diagnosed patients. Newly diagnosed patients reportedly had lower baseline TCR diversity than healthy donors.

Sequencing used immunoSEQ multiplex PCR; TCRdb keeps in-frame clones, though not all of them. The sample yields about 47,000 clones, more than 75% seen once. Sample: peripheral blood mononuclear cells (PBMCs), taken before the fourth cycle of nivolumab. V usage is TRBV25-1 and J usage is TRBJ1-2; 8 bases agree with TRBD1. The TCR sequence derives from a human donor with classical Hodgkin lymphoma. The CDR3 DNA reads TGTGCCAGCAGTGTGGCCAGGGGGCCCGATGGCTACACCTTC. Translated, it gives CASSVARGPDGYTF.